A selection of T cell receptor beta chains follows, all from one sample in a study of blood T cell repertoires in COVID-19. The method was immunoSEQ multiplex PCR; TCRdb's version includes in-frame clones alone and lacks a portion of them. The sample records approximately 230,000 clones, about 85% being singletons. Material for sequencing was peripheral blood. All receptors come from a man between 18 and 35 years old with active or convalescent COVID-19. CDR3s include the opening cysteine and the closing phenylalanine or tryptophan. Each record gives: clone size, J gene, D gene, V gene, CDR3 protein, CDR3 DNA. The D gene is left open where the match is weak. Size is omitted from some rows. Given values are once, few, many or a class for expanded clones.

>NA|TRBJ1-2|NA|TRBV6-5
CASNVLGRGGYTF
TGTGCCAGCAATGTTCTGGGGAGGGGTGGCTACACCTTC
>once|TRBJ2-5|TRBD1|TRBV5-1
CASSFGTGVETQYF
TGCGCCAGCAGCTTCGGGACAGGGGTAGAGACCCAGTACTTC
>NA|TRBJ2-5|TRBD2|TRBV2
CASSRLAGGRETQYF
TGTGCCAGCAGCAGACTAGCGGGAGGGCGAGAGACCCAGTACTTC
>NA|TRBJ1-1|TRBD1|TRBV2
CASRDSLVLGTEAFF
TGTGCCAGCCGGGACAGCTTGGTGTTGGGCACTGAAGCTTTCTTT
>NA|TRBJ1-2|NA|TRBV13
CASSLEGGSYGYTF
TGTGCCAGCAGCTTAGAGGGGGGGAGTTATGGCTACACCTTC
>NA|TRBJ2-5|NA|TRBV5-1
CASSTDSQETQYF
TGCGCCAGCAGCACCGACAGCCAAGAGACCCAGTACTTC
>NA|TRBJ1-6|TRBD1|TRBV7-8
CASGFLQGVSPLHF
TGTGCCAGCGGCTTCCTACAGGGGGTTTCACCCCTCCACTTT
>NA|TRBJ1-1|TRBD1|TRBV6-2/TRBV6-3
CASSYPTGTEAFF
TGTGCCAGCAGTTACCCGACAGGGACTGAAGCTTTCTTT
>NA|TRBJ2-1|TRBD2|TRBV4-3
CASSQVGAGAYNEQFF
TGCGCCAGCAGCCAAGTTGGAGCGGGAGCCTACAATGAGCAGTTCTTC
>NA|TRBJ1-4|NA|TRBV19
CASSLHGQFATNEKLFF
TGTGCCAGTAGTCTTCACGGACAGTTTGCGACTAATGAAAAACTGTTTTTT
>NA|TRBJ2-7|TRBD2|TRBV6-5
CASSSGRTYEQYF
TGTGCCAGCTCTAGCGGGAGGACCTACGAGCAGTACTTC
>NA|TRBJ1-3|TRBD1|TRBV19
CAQGQGAGNTIYF
TGTGCCCAGGGACAGGGGGCTGGAAACACCATATATTTT
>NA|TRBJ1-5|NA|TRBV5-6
CASSQYRLNSNQPQHF
TGTGCCAGCAGCCAATACAGGTTGAATAGCAATCAGCCCCAGCATTTT
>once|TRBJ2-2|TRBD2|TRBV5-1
CASSLSRRLAGTGELFF
TGCGCCAGCAGCTTGTCTCGAAGGCTAGCGGGGACCGGGGAGCTGTTTTTT
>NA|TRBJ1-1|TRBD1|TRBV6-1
CASSERQGAWSTEAFF
TGTGCCAGCAGTGAGAGACAGGGGGCGTGGAGCACTGAAGCTTTCTTT
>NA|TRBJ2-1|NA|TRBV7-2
CASSLDRGYNEQFF
TGTGCCAGCAGCTTGGACAGAGGCTACAATGAGCAGTTCTTC
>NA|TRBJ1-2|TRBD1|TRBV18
CASSQGQGYGYTF
TGTGCCAGCTCCCAAGGACAGGGCTATGGCTACACCTTC
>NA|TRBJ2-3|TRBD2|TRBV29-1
CSVGLAGSTDTQYF
TGCAGCGTCGGACTAGCGGGTAGCACAGATACGCAGTATTTT
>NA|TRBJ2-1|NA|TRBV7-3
CASSIQGTGSDEQFF
TGTGCCAGCAGCATTCAGGGTACCGGGTCTGATGAGCAGTTCTTC
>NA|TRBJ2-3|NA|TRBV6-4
CASSDRSGSDTQYF
TGTGCCAGCAGTGACCGGTCAGGGTCGGATACGCAGTATTTT
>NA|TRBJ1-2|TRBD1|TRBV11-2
CASRPIRQGNYGYTF
TGTGCCAGCAGACCAATACGACAGGGGAACTATGGCTACACCTTC
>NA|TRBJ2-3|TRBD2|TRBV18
CASSPGLAGEGTQYF
TGTGCCAGCTCACCTGGACTAGCGGGTGAGGGTACGCAGTATTTT
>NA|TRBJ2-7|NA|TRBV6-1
CASSENYLEDFWEQYF
TGTGCCAGCAGTGAAAACTACCTCGAAGATTTCTGGGAGCAGTACTTC
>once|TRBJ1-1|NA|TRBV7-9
CASSPLERLNTEAFF
TGTGCCAGCAGCCCCCTGGAGAGATTGAACACTGAAGCTTTCTTT
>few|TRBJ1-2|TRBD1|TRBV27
CASSTDRDGYTF
TGTGCCAGCAGTACGGACAGGGATGGCTACACCTTC
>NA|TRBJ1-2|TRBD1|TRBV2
CASSDIGQGASSNYGYTF
TGTGCCAGCAGTGATATCGGCCAGGGGGCCAGTTCTAACTATGGCTACACCTTC
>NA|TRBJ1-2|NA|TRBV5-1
CASSLGQYGYTF
TGCGCCAGCAGCTTGGGGCAGTATGGCTACACCTTC
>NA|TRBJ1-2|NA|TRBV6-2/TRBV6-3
CASSQRQDGDGYTF
TGTGCCAGCAGTCAAAGACAGGACGGGGATGGCTACACCTTC
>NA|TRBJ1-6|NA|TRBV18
CASSPQGYGSPLHF
TGTGCCAGCTCACCACAGGGGTATGGTTCACCCCTCCACTTT
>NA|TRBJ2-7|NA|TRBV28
CASRPPGTATYEQYF
TGTGCCAGCAGACCTCCAGGAACTGCAACCTACGAGCAGTACTTC
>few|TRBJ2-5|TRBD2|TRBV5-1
CASSFGSGETQYF
TGCGCCAGCAGCTTCGGTAGCGGGGAGACCCAGTACTTC
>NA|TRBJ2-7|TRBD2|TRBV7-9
CASSSSGRAYEQYF
TGTGCCAGCAGCTCTAGCGGGAGGGCCTACGAGCAGTACTTC
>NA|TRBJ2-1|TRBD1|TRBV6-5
CASSYFSTRDRAKQFF
TGTGCCAGCAGTTACTTCTCTACACGTGACAGGGCGAAGCAGTTCTTC
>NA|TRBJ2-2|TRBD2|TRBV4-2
CASSRTSGSLNTNTGELFF
TGTGCCAGCAGTCGTACTAGCGGGAGTCTAAACACTAACACCGGGGAGCTGTTTTTT
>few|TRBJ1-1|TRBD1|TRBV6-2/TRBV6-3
CASSEDRLREAFF
TGTGCCAGCAGCGAGGACAGGCTTAGAGAAGCTTTCTTT
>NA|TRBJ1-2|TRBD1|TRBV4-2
CASSQLTGGYGYTF
TGTGCCAGCAGCCAACTAACAGGGGGCTATGGCTACACCTTC
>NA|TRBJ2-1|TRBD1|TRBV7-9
CASSLKDRVGAEQFF
TGTGCCAGCAGCCTGAAGGACAGGGTCGGGGCAGAGCAGTTCTTC
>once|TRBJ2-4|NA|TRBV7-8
CASSPGVSKNIQYF
TGTGCCAGCAGCCCGGGGGTTTCCAAAAACATTCAGTACTTC
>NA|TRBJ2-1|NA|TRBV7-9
CASSPDGEAYNEQFF
TGTGCCAGCAGCCCCGACGGGGAGGCGTACAATGAGCAGTTCTTC
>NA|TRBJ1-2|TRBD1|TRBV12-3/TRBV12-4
CASRRGQIYGYTF
TGTGCCAGCCGCAGGGGGCAAATTTATGGCTACACCTTC